Below, one T cell receptor beta chain is given with its context. The entry originates in a study of blood T cell repertoires in COVID-19. Trimming took off 1 base at V and 0 bases at J, with 20 bases between the two ends. CDR3 length equals 19 residues. The V gene's germline CDR1 is MNHEY and CDR2 SMNVEV (reference sequence). Study processing details: Amplification of reference gene primers provided the estimated nucleated cell counts. Sequencing was performed with immunoSEQ multiplex PCR; in TCRdb, only in-frame clones are kept and a portion is missing. That table is the source of V, J and clone size, and D and trimming were worked out from the DNA. The sample shows 130,000 or so clones, around 87% of them seen only once.

The rearrangement links TRBV27 to TRBJ2-3; D perhaps matches TRBD2 (6 bases). This TCR came from a man aged 70-80 years with active or convalescent COVID-19. Sequencing used peripheral blood. This CDR3 reads CASSLFSTAEGTSTDTQYF. CDR3 bases: TGTGCCAGCAGTTTATTTAGCACCGCCGAGGGGACTAGCACAGATACGCAGTATTTT.